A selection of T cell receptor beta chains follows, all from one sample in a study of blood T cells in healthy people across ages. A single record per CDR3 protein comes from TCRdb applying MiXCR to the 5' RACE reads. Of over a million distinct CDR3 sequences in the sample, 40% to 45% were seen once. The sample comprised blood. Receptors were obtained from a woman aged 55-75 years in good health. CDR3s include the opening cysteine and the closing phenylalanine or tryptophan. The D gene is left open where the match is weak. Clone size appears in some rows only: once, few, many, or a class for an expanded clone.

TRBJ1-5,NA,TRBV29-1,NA,CSIADINQPQHF,TGCAGCATCGCCGATATCAATCAGCCCCAGCATTTT
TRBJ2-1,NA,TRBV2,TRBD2,CASNIPRTGGHNEQFF,TGTGCCAGCAATATCCCCCGAACGGGAGGGCACAATGAGCAGTTCTTC
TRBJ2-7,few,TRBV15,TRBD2,CATSRPGTSESSYEQYF,TGTGCCACCAGCAGACCCGGGACTAGCGAGAGCTCCTACGAGCAGTACTTC
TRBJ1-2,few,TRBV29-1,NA,CSVAGAHYGYTF,TGCAGCGTTGCTGGGGCTCACTATGGCTACACCTTC
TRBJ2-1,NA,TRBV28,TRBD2,CASTLIPGGINEQFF,TGTGCCAGCACCTTAATCCCGGGAGGGATCAATGAGCAGTTCTTC
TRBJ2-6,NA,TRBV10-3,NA,CAISRAAGADVLTF,TGTGCCATCAGCAGGGCAGCTGGGGCCGACGTCCTGACTTTC
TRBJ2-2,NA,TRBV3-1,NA,CASSQAPARYTGELFF,TGTGCCAGCAGCCAAGCCCCAGCGAGATACACCGGGGAGCTGTTTTTT
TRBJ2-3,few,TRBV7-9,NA,CASSLRPGVSTDTQYF,TGTGCCAGCAGCCTCCGGCCGGGGGTTAGCACAGATACGCAGTATTTT
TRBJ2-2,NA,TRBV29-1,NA,CSASTGELFF,TGCAGCGCCAGCACCGGGGAGCTGTTTTTT
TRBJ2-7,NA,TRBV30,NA,CAWSVDYEQYF,TGTGCCTGGAGTGTCGACTACGAGCAGTACTTC
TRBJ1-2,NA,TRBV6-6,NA,CASSYSWQGGGYTF,TGTGCCAGCAGTTACTCGTGGCAGGGCGGCGGCTACACCTTC
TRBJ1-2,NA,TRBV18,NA,CACSPGQDNYGYTF,TGTGCCTGCTCACCAGGGCAGGATAACTATGGCTACACCTTC
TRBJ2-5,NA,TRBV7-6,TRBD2,CASSPRTSGSETQYF,TGTGCCAGCAGCCCCCGGACTAGCGGGAGTGAGACCCAGTACTTC
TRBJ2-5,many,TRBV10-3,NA,CAITNRPGLKQETQYF,TGTGCCATCACCAACAGGCCAGGACTGAAACAAGAGACCCAGTACTTC
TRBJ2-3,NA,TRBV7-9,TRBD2,CASSLRWREEGDTQYF,TGTGCCAGCAGCTTGAGGTGGCGGGAGGAGGGAGATACGCAGTATTTT
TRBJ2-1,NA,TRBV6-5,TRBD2,CASSYTSGRVETQFF,TGTGCCAGCAGTTACACTAGCGGGAGGGTGGAGACCCAGTTCTTC
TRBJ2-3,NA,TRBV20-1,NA,CSASSPATWTDTQYF,TGCAGTGCTAGTTCCCCGGCCACCTGGACAGATACGCAGTATTTT
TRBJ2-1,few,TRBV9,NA,CASSVQGPGLNEQFF,TGTGCCAGCAGCGTACAGGGTCCAGGGTTAAATGAGCAGTTCTTC
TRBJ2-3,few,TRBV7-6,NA,CASSLRPRSGASTDTQYF,TGTGCCAGCAGCTTAAGGCCTCGGAGCGGAGCTAGCACAGATACGCAGTATTTT
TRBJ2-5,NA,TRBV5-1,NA,CASSLGVGSNEQYF,TGCGCCAGCAGCTTGGGTGTCGGGTCCAATGAGCAGTACTTC
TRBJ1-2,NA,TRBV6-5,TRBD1,CASSDRQGWGDDYTF,TGTGCCAGCAGTGACCGACAGGGATGGGGGGATGACTACACCTTC
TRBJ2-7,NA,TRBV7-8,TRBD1,CASSSSAGTVYEQYF,TGTGCCAGCAGCTCGTCCGCAGGGACAGTCTACGAGCAGTACTTC
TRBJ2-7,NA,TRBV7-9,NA,CASSPTPGERYNEQYF,TGTGCCAGCAGCCCCACCCCCGGGGAGCGGTACAATGAGCAGTACTTC
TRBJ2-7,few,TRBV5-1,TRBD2,CASSLGLAVGNEQYF,TGCGCCAGCAGCTTGGGACTAGCGGTGGGTAACGAGCAGTACTTC
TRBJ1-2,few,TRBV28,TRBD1,CASRTGQNYGYTF,TGTGCCAGCAGAACGGGACAGAACTATGGCTACACCTTC
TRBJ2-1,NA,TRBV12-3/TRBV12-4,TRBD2,CASSPPGGGSGYNEQFF,TGTGCCAGCAGTCCTCCGGGGGGTGGTAGCGGCTACAATGAGCAGTTCTTC
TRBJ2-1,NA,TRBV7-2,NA,CASSLGSGFSYNEQFF,TGTGCCAGCAGTTTAGGGAGCGGGTTCTCCTACAATGAGCAGTTCTTC
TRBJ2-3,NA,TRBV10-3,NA,CAISESGTPGTDTQYF,TGTGCCATCAGTGAGTCCGGGACGCCGGGGACAGATACGCAGTATTTT
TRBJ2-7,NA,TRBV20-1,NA,CSASWMYNEQYF,TGCAGTGCTAGTTGGATGTACAATGAGCAGTACTTC
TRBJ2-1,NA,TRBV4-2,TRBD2,CASSQGLAGETYNEQFF,TGTGCCAGCAGCCAAGGATTAGCGGGGGAAACCTACAATGAGCAGTTCTTC
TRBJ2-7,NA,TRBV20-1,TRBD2,CSARDQASGKYEQYF,TGCAGTGCTAGAGATCAGGCTAGCGGGAAATACGAGCAGTACTTC